These T cell receptor beta chains were read from a single sample in a study of long-term antiretroviral therapy in people with HIV. Sequenced by immunoSEQ multiplex PCR; TCRdb stores in-frame clones only, minus some. This sample has about 20,000 clones, with 75% to 95% found just once. The specimen comprised unsorted PBMCs, sampled approximately 4.4 years before starting antiretroviral therapy. These TCRs come from a woman aged 25 to 39 with HIV. Both conserved end residues are part of each CDR3. The D gene is left open where the match is weak. Where a row states a size, it is once, few, many or the class of an expanded clone; other rows omit it.

CDR3 DNA: TGTGCCAGCAGTCCTTTTCCGCCCCGAACCACAGATACGCAGTATTTT
CDR3 protein: CASSPFPPRTTDTQYF
D gene: .
J gene: TRBJ2-3
V gene: TRBV7-2
CDR3 length: 16
clone size: .

CDR3 DNA: TGTGCCAGCAGCTTACTTCAGGGTTCGTTGGATGAGCAGTTCTTC
CDR3 protein: CASSLLQGSLDEQFF
D gene: .
J gene: TRBJ2-1
V gene: TRBV7-9
CDR3 length: 15
clone size: .

CDR3 DNA: TGTGCCAGCAGCTCTTGGGCGGGAAACTATGGCTACACCTTC
CDR3 protein: CASSSWAGNYGYTF
D gene: .
J gene: TRBJ1-2
V gene: TRBV27
CDR3 length: 14
clone size: .

CDR3 DNA: TGTGCCAGCAGCCCAACGATAAACACTGAAGCTTTCTTT
CDR3 protein: CASSPTINTEAFF
D gene: .
J gene: TRBJ1-1
V gene: TRBV14
CDR3 length: 13
clone size: .

CDR3 DNA: TGTGCCAGCAGTTCTCACAGTGCAACTAATGAAAAACTGTTTTTT
CDR3 protein: CASSSHSATNEKLFF
D gene: .
J gene: TRBJ1-4
V gene: TRBV6-6
CDR3 length: 15
clone size: .

CDR3 DNA: TGTGCCAGCAGCTTGGAATCGGGCCTGGGAGCTTTCTTT
CDR3 protein: CASSLESGLGAFF
D gene: .
J gene: TRBJ1-1
V gene: TRBV5-5
CDR3 length: 13
clone size: once

CDR3 DNA: TGTGCCAGCAGCGTAGGGGGCCAAACGGGGGGAACAGATACGCAGTATTTT
CDR3 protein: CASSVGGQTGGTDTQYF
D gene: TRBD2
J gene: TRBJ2-3
V gene: TRBV9
CDR3 length: 17
clone size: once

CDR3 DNA: TGTGCCAGCTCACCGAAGACAGTCAACTATGGCTACACCTTC
CDR3 protein: CASSPKTVNYGYTF
D gene: .
J gene: TRBJ1-2
V gene: TRBV18
CDR3 length: 14
clone size: .

CDR3 DNA: TGTGCCACCGGAAGCGGGTTGAACTATGGCTACACCTTC
CDR3 protein: CATGSGLNYGYTF
D gene: .
J gene: TRBJ1-2
V gene: TRBV6-5
CDR3 length: 13
clone size: .

CDR3 DNA: TGCGCCAGCAGCCCTCGTGGTGGGGGGTTGAACACTGAAGCTTTCTTT
CDR3 protein: CASSPRGGGLNTEAFF
D gene: .
J gene: TRBJ1-1
V gene: TRBV4-3
CDR3 length: 16
clone size: medium-sized

CDR3 DNA: TGTGCCAGCAGCCCACGGGTTCTCAACAATGAGCAGTTCTTC
CDR3 protein: CASSPRVLNNEQFF
D gene: .
J gene: TRBJ2-1
V gene: TRBV5-4
CDR3 length: 14
clone size: .

CDR3 DNA: TGTGCCAGCAGCGTAGAGGTAGGGTATGAAGCTTTCTTT
CDR3 protein: CASSVEVGYEAFF
D gene: .
J gene: TRBJ1-1
V gene: TRBV9
CDR3 length: 13
clone size: .

CDR3 DNA: TGTGCCTGGAGCCTAACAGGGACTGGCTACACCTTC
CDR3 protein: CAWSLTGTGYTF
D gene: .
J gene: TRBJ1-2
V gene: TRBV30
CDR3 length: 12
clone size: .

CDR3 DNA: TGTGCCAGTAGTACCGGGGACAGGGTGTTT
CDR3 protein: CASSTGDRVF
D gene: TRBD1
J gene: TRBJ1-1
V gene: TRBV19
CDR3 length: 10
clone size: .

CDR3 DNA: TGTGCCAGCAGTGGACTAGCGGGGGGCCCCACCGGGGAGCTGTTTTTT
CDR3 protein: CASSGLAGGPTGELFF
D gene: TRBD2
J gene: TRBJ2-2
V gene: TRBV2
CDR3 length: 16
clone size: .

CDR3 DNA: TGTGCCAGCAGTGAAGCGAGGGCTAGCGGGGTCTATGAGCAGTTCTTC
CDR3 protein: CASSEARASGVYEQFF
D gene: TRBD2
J gene: TRBJ2-1
V gene: TRBV2
CDR3 length: 16
clone size: .

CDR3 DNA: TGTGCCATCAGTGAGTCAGGGGGCAATCAGCCCCAGCATTTT
CDR3 protein: CAISESGGNQPQHF
D gene: .
J gene: TRBJ1-5
V gene: TRBV10-3
CDR3 length: 14
clone size: .

CDR3 DNA: TGTGCCAGCAGTTTAGGGGCATTAGCTAACTATGGCTACACCTTC
CDR3 protein: CASSLGALANYGYTF
D gene: .
J gene: TRBJ1-2
V gene: TRBV27
CDR3 length: 15
clone size: .

CDR3 DNA: TGTGCCAGCAGCCAAGACCCGGGACAGGGGGTCCTTCAGCCTGGAAACACCATATATTTT
CDR3 protein: CASSQDPGQGVLQPGNTIYF
D gene: TRBD1
J gene: TRBJ1-3
V gene: TRBV4-2
CDR3 length: 20
clone size: .

CDR3 DNA: TGTGCCAGCAGCTTACGGGAGAACACTGAAGCTTTCTTT
CDR3 protein: CASSLRENTEAFF
D gene: .
J gene: TRBJ1-1
V gene: TRBV7-9
CDR3 length: 13
clone size: .

CDR3 DNA: TGTGCCAGCAGCTTAAGCGGGGGTTCATCCTACGAGCAGTACTTC
CDR3 protein: CASSLSGGSSYEQYF
D gene: TRBD2
J gene: TRBJ2-7
V gene: TRBV11-2
CDR3 length: 15
clone size: .

CDR3 DNA: TGCGCCAGCAGCCAAGATAGGGTTGGACCCCTCCACTTT
CDR3 protein: CASSQDRVGPLHF
D gene: .
J gene: TRBJ1-6
V gene: TRBV4-3
CDR3 length: 13
clone size: .

CDR3 DNA: TGTGCCAGCAGTTCAACGGGGGGGCGTGTAGATACGCAGTATTTT
CDR3 protein: CASSSTGGRVDTQYF
D gene: TRBD2
J gene: TRBJ2-3
V gene: TRBV6-6
CDR3 length: 15
clone size: .

CDR3 DNA: TGTGCCAGCAGGGCGGGATATCTCGGGACAGGGCCGTTCCTAGGCTACACCTTC
CDR3 protein: CASRAGYLGTGPFLGYTF
D gene: TRBD1
J gene: TRBJ1-2
V gene: TRBV2
CDR3 length: 18
clone size: .

CDR3 DNA: TGTGCCAGCAGCTGGGACCTCCGAAACACCATATATTTT
CDR3 protein: CASSWDLRNTIYF
D gene: .
J gene: TRBJ1-3
V gene: TRBV7-8
CDR3 length: 13
clone size: once

CDR3 DNA: TGTGCCAGCTCACCGAGGGACACCGGGGAGCTGTTTTTT
CDR3 protein: CASSPRDTGELFF
D gene: .
J gene: TRBJ2-2
V gene: TRBV18
CDR3 length: 13
clone size: .

CDR3 DNA: TGCAGCGTTGAGGTGGGCGGGGGGGTAGCAGATACGCAGTATTTT
CDR3 protein: CSVEVGGGVADTQYF
D gene: TRBD2
J gene: TRBJ2-3
V gene: TRBV29-1
CDR3 length: 15
clone size: .

CDR3 DNA: TGTGCCAGCAGTTCCGGGACTAGCGGACGAGAGACCCAGTACTTC
CDR3 protein: CASSSGTSGRETQYF
D gene: TRBD2
J gene: TRBJ2-5
V gene: TRBV27
CDR3 length: 15
clone size: .

CDR3 DNA: TGTGCCAGCAGGGGGTTCCGGGACAGGGACTTCTCCTACGAGCAGTACTTC
CDR3 protein: CASRGFRDRDFSYEQYF
D gene: TRBD1
J gene: TRBJ2-7
V gene: TRBV28
CDR3 length: 17
clone size: .

CDR3 DNA: TGTGCCAGCAGCTTAGCAAACAGGGGAACCTACAGCTCTGGAAACACCATATATTTT
CDR3 protein: CASSLANRGTYSSGNTIYF
D gene: TRBD1
J gene: TRBJ1-3
V gene: TRBV7-2
CDR3 length: 19
clone size: .

CDR3 DNA: TGTGCCAGCAGCAACTCTGGAAACACCATATATTTT
CDR3 protein: CASSNSGNTIYF
D gene: .
J gene: TRBJ1-3
V gene: TRBV6-5
CDR3 length: 12
clone size: .

CDR3 DNA: TGTGCCAGCAGCTCGGCTAGCGGGGGAGATGAGCAGTTCTTC
CDR3 protein: CASSSASGGDEQFF
D gene: TRBD2
J gene: TRBJ2-1
V gene: TRBV5-4
CDR3 length: 14
clone size: .

CDR3 DNA: TGTGCCAGCAGTGACTACGAAAAACTGTTTTTT
CDR3 protein: CASSDYEKLFF
D gene: .
J gene: TRBJ1-4
V gene: TRBV2
CDR3 length: 11
clone size: .

CDR3 DNA: TGTGCCAGCAGTTCCCAGGGTGGGACTAATGAAAAACTGTTTTTT
CDR3 protein: CASSSQGGTNEKLFF
D gene: .
J gene: TRBJ1-4
V gene: TRBV27
CDR3 length: 15
clone size: .

CDR3 DNA: TGCGCCAGCAGCTTGGAAGACCTGAAAAGGGGCTCCTACAATGAGCAGTTCTTC
CDR3 protein: CASSLEDLKRGSYNEQFF
D gene: .
J gene: TRBJ2-1
V gene: TRBV5-1
CDR3 length: 18
clone size: .

CDR3 DNA: TGTGCCAGCAGCACATTAAACAGGGACAGCTCCTACAATGAGCAGTTCTTC
CDR3 protein: CASSTLNRDSSYNEQFF
D gene: .
J gene: TRBJ2-1
V gene: TRBV21-1
CDR3 length: 17
clone size: .

CDR3 DNA: TGTGCCTGGAGTGTACACTATACCTATAGCGGGGGCGCACCCGCCCAGTACTTC
CDR3 protein: CAWSVHYTYSGGAPAQYF
D gene: TRBD2
J gene: TRBJ2-5
V gene: TRBV30
CDR3 length: 18
clone size: .

CDR3 DNA: TGTGCCAGCAGGGGGGACTTTTACACTGAAGCTTTCTTT
CDR3 protein: CASRGDFYTEAFF
D gene: .
J gene: TRBJ1-1
V gene: TRBV6-1
CDR3 length: 13
clone size: .

CDR3 DNA: TGTGCCAGCAGTGGCGGGTGGGGTCATCAGCCCCAGCATTTT
CDR3 protein: CASSGGWGHQPQHF
D gene: .
J gene: TRBJ1-5
V gene: TRBV2
CDR3 length: 14
clone size: once

CDR3 DNA: TGTGCCAGTAGTATCACGGGGCATACTAGCACAGATACGCAGTATTTT
CDR3 protein: CASSITGHTSTDTQYF
D gene: .
J gene: TRBJ2-3
V gene: TRBV19
CDR3 length: 16
clone size: .

CDR3 DNA: TGTGCCATCAGTGGGCAGCCGAACACTGAAGCTTTCTTT
CDR3 protein: CAISGQPNTEAFF
D gene: .
J gene: TRBJ1-1
V gene: TRBV10-3
CDR3 length: 13
clone size: .

CDR3 DNA: TGCGCCAGCAGCCCGACAGGACCTAGTGAAAAACTGTTTTTT
CDR3 protein: CASSPTGPSEKLFF
D gene: .
J gene: TRBJ1-4
V gene: TRBV4-3
CDR3 length: 14
clone size: once

CDR3 DNA: TGCGCCAGCAGCCGTTATCCTCGGGGGAACCAAGAGACCCAGTACTTC
CDR3 protein: CASSRYPRGNQETQYF
D gene: .
J gene: TRBJ2-5
V gene: TRBV4-3
CDR3 length: 16
clone size: .

CDR3 DNA: TGTGCCAGCACTCTCCACCAGGGGAACTATGGCTACACCTTC
CDR3 protein: CASTLHQGNYGYTF
D gene: .
J gene: TRBJ1-2
V gene: TRBV6-5
CDR3 length: 14
clone size: .

CDR3 DNA: TGTGCCAGCAGTGGAGACAGGGGTATGGGTGAAAAACTGTTTTTT
CDR3 protein: CASSGDRGMGEKLFF
D gene: TRBD1
J gene: TRBJ1-4
V gene: TRBV2
CDR3 length: 15
clone size: once

CDR3 DNA: TGTGCCGGGTCAGTCACCCAAGAGACCCAGTACTTC
CDR3 protein: CAGSVTQETQYF
D gene: .
J gene: TRBJ2-5
V gene: TRBV30
CDR3 length: 12
clone size: .

CDR3 DNA: TGTGCCAGCAGCCTATCGACTGCCGCCTACGAGCAGTACTTC
CDR3 protein: CASSLSTAAYEQYF
D gene: .
J gene: TRBJ2-7
V gene: TRBV11-2
CDR3 length: 14
clone size: .

CDR3 DNA: TGTGCCAGCAGTTACGCAGCAGGGGCGCGTGGTCAGCCCCAGCATTTT
CDR3 protein: CASSYAAGARGQPQHF
D gene: .
J gene: TRBJ1-5
V gene: TRBV6-5
CDR3 length: 16
clone size: .

CDR3 DNA: TGTGCCAGTAGTAAGGTGGGGGACAGGGGTTACGGTGAGCAGTTCTTC
CDR3 protein: CASSKVGDRGYGEQFF
D gene: TRBD1
J gene: TRBJ2-1
V gene: TRBV19
CDR3 length: 16
clone size: once

CDR3 DNA: TGTGCCTGGAGTGTACCAAGCGCAGATACGCAGTATTTT
CDR3 protein: CAWSVPSADTQYF
D gene: .
J gene: TRBJ2-3
V gene: TRBV30
CDR3 length: 13
clone size: .

CDR3 DNA: TGTGCCAGCAGGGTGGACAATGAGCAGTTCTTC
CDR3 protein: CASRVDNEQFF
D gene: .
J gene: TRBJ2-1
V gene: TRBV28
CDR3 length: 11
clone size: .

CDR3 DNA: TGCGCCAGCAGCCAAGATCTAGGGGACAGGGTTTCACCCCTCCACTTT
CDR3 protein: CASSQDLGDRVSPLHF
D gene: TRBD1
J gene: TRBJ1-6
V gene: TRBV4-3
CDR3 length: 16
clone size: once